The clone carrying this T cell receptor (beta chain) has just a few counts. The data originate from a study of blood T cell repertoires in COVID-19. Background on the study: Samples of COVID-19 (acute and convalescent) were obtained from the United States, Italy and Spain. Sample material is recorded as cDNA or gDNA derived from T cells, B-cell-depleted T cells, or PBMCs.

The V gene lost 7 bases and the J gene lost 4 bases, with 4 bases spanning the gap. The CDR3 is made up of 11 amino acids. From germline, CDR1 is KGHDR and CDR2 SFDVKD. In the original processing: Amplified reference gene primers provided the basis for estimating nucleated cell counts. The assay was immunoSEQ multiplex PCR, and TCRdb's table has in-frame clones only and misses some. The V and J calls and the clone size are those of that table, but D and trimming were determined from the DNA. The repertoire consists of tens of thousands of clones, with about nine tenths occurring once and the leading ten covering roughly 6.4%.

Input material: peripheral blood. The sequence derives from a man aged 40-55 years with acute or convalescent COVID-19. The chain has TRBV24-1 and TRBJ2-1; D is unresolved. CDR3: CATSQYNEQFF. The CDR3 coding sequence is TGTGCCACCAGCCAATACAATGAGCAGTTCTTC.